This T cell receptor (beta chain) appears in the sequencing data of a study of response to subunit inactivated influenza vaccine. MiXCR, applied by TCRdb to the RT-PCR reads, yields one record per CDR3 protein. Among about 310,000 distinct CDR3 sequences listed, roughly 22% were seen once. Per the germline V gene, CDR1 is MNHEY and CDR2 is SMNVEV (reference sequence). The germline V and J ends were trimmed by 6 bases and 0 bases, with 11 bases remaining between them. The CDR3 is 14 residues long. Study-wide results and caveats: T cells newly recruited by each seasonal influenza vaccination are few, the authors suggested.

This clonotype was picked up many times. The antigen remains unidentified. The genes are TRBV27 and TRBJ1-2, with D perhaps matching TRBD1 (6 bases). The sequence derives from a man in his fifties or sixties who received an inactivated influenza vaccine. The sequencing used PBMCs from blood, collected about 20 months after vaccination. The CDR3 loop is CASSRYRANYGYTF. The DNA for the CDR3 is TGTGCCAGCAGCCGCTACAGGGCTAACTATGGCTACACCTTC.